These T cell receptor beta chains were read from a single sample in a study of blood T cell repertoires in COVID-19. Assay used: immunoSEQ multiplex PCR; TCRdb lists only in-frame clones, some missing. The sample yields over 250,000 clones, around 86% seen once. Sequencing was done on a sample of peripheral blood. These receptors were taken from a human donor in a cohort sampled during active COVID-19. Both conserved end residues are part of each CDR3. The D gene is left open where the match is weak. Size is stated for part of the rows, as once, few or many counts, or as a class when the clone is expanded.

J,size,V,D,DNA,CDR3
TRBJ1-2,.,TRBV2,TRBD1,TGTGCCAGCAGTGCGCAGGGGGCGCAGTATGGCTACACCTTC,CASSAQGAQYGYTF
TRBJ1-5,.,TRBV4-1,.,TGCGCCAGCAGCCTATCCGGGACATACACTAATCAGCCCCAGCATTTT,CASSLSGTYTNQPQHF
TRBJ2-3,.,TRBV19,.,TGTGCCAGTACGAGTGTATCCACAGATACGCAGTATTTT,CASTSVSTDTQYF
TRBJ1-1,.,TRBV30,TRBD1,TGTGCCTGGAGTGTACCCCAGGGGGATTTTAGTCTCCCTGCTTTCTTT,CAWSVPQGDFSLPAFF
TRBJ2-7,.,TRBV30,TRBD2,TGTGCCTGGAGTGTACCTCTTCTAGCGGGAAAGGCCTACGAGCAGTACTTC,CAWSVPLLAGKAYEQYF
TRBJ2-3,once,TRBV19,.,TGTGCCAGTAGTTCGACTAGGTACTCAGATACGCAGTATTTT,CASSSTRYSDTQYF
TRBJ2-3,.,TRBV11-2,TRBD2,TGTGCCAGCAGCGGAGCTCTAATATCGGGGGGGTTAGGCCGAGATACGCAGTATTTT,CASSGALISGGLGRDTQYF
TRBJ1-1,.,TRBV3-1/TRBV3-2,.,TGTGCCAGCAGCCAATCAGCAGGTGAAGCTTTCTTT,CASSQSAGEAFF
TRBJ2-1,.,TRBV29-1,.,TGCAGCGGGGGCACGGGGGATGAGCAGTTCTTC,CSGGTGDEQFF
TRBJ2-7,.,TRBV4-1,.,TGCGCCAGCAGCCCCCAGGCGGGATCCTACGAGCAGTACTTC,CASSPQAGSYEQYF
TRBJ2-5,.,TRBV7-2,.,TGTGCCAGCAGTTCTACTACCCAAGAGACCCAGTACTTC,CASSSTTQETQYF
TRBJ2-7,once,TRBV18,.,TGTGCCAGCTCACCACCGGCGGGATCCTACGAGCAGTACTTC,CASSPPAGSYEQYF
TRBJ1-1,.,TRBV18,.,TGTGCCAGCTCACCAAGGAGGCCGGAGACTGAAGCTTTCTTT,CASSPRRPETEAFF
TRBJ2-1,once,TRBV10-2,TRBD2,TGCGCCAGCAGCCCAGAAGACAAGGGACTAGCGGAGTACAATGAGCAGTTCTTC,CASSPEDKGLAEYNEQFF
TRBJ1-5,.,TRBV19,.,TGTGCCAGTAGTAGAGGGACATCTAGCTATCAGCCCCAGCATTTT,CASSRGTSSYQPQHF
TRBJ1-2,.,TRBV6-6,.,TGTGCCAGCAGTTCTTATGGCTACACCTTC,CASSSYGYTF
TRBJ2-3,.,TRBV7-9,TRBD2,TGTGCCAGCAGCTTAGCAGCGGGAGGGACAGATACGCAGTATTTT,CASSLAAGGTDTQYF
TRBJ2-7,.,TRBV4-3,.,TGCGCCAGCAGCAAGGACTTACCCTACGAGCAGTACTTC,CASSKDLPYEQYF
TRBJ1-2,few,TRBV19,TRBD1,TGTGCCAGTACCGGGACAGGGAGGGGCTACACCTTC,CASTGTGRGYTF
TRBJ2-1,.,TRBV19,TRBD1,TGTGCCAGTAGTATTCGCCAGGGGGTTGACTACAATGAGCAGTTCTTC,CASSIRQGVDYNEQFF